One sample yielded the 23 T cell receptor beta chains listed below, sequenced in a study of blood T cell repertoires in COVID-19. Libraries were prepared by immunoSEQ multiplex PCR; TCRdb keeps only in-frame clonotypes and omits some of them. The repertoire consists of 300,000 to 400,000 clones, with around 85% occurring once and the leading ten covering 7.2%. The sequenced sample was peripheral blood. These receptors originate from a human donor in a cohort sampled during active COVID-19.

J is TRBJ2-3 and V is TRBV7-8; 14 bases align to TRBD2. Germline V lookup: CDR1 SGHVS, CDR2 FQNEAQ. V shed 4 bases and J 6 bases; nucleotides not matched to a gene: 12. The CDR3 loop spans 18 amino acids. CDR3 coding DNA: TGTGCCAGCAGCTCCAGAGGGACTAGCGGGGGATCGAGGGATACGCAGTATTTT. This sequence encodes CASSSRGTSGGSRDTQYF. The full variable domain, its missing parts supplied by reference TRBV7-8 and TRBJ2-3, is GAGVSQSPRYKVAKRGQDVALRCDPISGHVSLFWYQQALGQGPEFLTYFQNEAQLDKSGLPSDRFFAERPEGSVSTLKIQRTQQEDSAVYLCASSSRGTSGGSRDTQYFGPGTRLTVL.

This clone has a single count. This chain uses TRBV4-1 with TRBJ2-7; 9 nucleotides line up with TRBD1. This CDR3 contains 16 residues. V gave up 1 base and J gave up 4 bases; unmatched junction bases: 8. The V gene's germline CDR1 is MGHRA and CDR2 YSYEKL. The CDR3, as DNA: TGCGCCAGCAGCCAAGGCCCCGGGACAGGGCTATACGAGCAGTACTTC. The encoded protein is CASSQGPGTGLYEQYF.

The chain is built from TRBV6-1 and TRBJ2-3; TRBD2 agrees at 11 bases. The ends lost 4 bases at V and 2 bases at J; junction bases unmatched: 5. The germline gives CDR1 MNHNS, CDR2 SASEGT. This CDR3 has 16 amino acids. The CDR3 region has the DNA TGTGCCAGCAGTGCGAGACTAGCGGGGATCACAGATACGCAGTATTTT. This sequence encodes CASSARLAGITDTQYF.

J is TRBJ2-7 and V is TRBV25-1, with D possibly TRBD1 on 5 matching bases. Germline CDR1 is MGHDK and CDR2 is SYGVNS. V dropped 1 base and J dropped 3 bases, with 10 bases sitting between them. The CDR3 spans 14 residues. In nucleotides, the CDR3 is TGTGCCAGCAGTGAATCTCCAGGGCACTACGAGCAGTACTTC. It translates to CASSESPGHYEQYF.

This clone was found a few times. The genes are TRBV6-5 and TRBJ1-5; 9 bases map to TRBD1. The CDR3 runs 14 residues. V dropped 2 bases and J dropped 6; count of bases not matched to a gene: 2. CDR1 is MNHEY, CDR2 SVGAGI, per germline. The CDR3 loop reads CASSYGTGSQPQHF. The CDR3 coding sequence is TGTGCCAGCAGTTACGGGACAGGGAGTCAGCCCCAGCATTTT.

The DNA for the CDR3 is TGTGCCACCAGTGATGGGACAGGGGTAAGCTCCGAGCAGTACTTC. This encodes CATSDGTGVSSEQYF. V usage is TRBV24-1 and J usage is TRBJ2-7; 10 bases are shared with TRBD1. J lost 6 bases, V lost 3 bases, and 7 bases had no gene match. Looked up from germline, CDR1 is KGHDR and CDR2 is SFDVKD. CDR3 length: 15 amino acids.

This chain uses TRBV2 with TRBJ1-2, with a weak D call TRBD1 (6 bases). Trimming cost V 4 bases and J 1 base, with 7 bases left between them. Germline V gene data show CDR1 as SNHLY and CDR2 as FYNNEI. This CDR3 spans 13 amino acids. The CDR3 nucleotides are TGTGCCAGCAGTGGACAGGTTAACTATGGCTACACCTTC. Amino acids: CASSGQVNYGYTF. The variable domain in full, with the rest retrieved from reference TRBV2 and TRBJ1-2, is EPEVTQTPSHQVTQMGQEVILRCVPISNHLYFYWYRQILGQKVEFLVSFYNNEISEKSEIFDDQFSVERPDGSNFTLKIRSTKLEDSAMYFCASSGQVNYGYTFGSGTRLTVV.

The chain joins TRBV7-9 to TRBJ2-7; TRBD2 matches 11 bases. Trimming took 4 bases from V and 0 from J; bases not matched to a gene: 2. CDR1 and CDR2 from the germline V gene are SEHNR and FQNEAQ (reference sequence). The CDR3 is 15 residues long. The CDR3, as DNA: TGTGCCAGCAGCTCGACTAGCGGGGTCTCCTACGAGCAGTACTTC. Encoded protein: CASSSTSGVSYEQYF.

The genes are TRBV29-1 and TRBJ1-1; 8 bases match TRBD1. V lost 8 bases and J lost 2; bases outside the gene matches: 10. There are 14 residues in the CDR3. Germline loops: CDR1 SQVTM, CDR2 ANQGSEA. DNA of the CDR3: TGCAGCTCTGGCATGGACAGGGCTAACACTGAAGCTTTCTTT. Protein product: CSSGMDRANTEAFF. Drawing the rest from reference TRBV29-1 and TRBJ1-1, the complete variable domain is SAVISQKPSRDICQRGTSLTIQCQVDSQVTMMFWYRQQPGQSLTLIATANQGSEATYESGFVIDKFPISRPNLTFSTLTVSNMSPEDSSIYLCSSGMDRANTEAFFGQGTRLTVV.

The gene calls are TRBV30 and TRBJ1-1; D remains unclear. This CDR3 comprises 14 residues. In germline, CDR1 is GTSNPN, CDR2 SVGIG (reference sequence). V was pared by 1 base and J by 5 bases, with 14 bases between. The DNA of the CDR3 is TGTGCCTGGAGTGGTCGGGGAGGGTGGACTGAAGCTTTCTTT. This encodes CAWSGRGGWTEAFF.

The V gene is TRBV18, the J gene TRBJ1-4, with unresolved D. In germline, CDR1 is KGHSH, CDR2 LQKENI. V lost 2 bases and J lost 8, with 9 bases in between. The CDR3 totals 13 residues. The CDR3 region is CASSPNPGEKLFF. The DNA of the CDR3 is TGTGCCAGCTCACCAAATCCGGGGGAAAAACTGTTTTTT.

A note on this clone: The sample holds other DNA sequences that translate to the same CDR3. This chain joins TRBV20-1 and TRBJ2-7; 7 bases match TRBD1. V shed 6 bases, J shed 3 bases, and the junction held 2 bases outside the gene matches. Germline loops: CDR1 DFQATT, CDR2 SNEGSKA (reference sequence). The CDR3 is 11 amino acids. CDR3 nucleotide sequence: TGCAGTGCCAGGACAGGCTACGAGCAGTACTTC. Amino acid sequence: CSARTGYEQYF.

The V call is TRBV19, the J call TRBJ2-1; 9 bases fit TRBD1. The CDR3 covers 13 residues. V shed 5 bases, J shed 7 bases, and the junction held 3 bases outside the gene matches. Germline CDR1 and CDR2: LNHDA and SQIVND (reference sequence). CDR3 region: CASSWDRVNEQFF. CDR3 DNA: TGTGCCAGTAGTTGGGACAGGGTGAATGAGCAGTTCTTC.

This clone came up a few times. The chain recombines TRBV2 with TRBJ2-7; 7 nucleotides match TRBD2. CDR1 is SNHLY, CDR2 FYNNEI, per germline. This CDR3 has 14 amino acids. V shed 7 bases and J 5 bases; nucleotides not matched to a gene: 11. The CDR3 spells CASINERGRDEQYF. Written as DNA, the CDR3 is TGTGCCAGCATAAACGAGCGGGGTCGGGACGAGCAGTACTTC.

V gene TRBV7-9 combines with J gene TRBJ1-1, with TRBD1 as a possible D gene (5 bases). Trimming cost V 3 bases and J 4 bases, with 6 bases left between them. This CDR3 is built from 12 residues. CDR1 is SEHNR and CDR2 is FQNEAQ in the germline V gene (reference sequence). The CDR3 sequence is CASSFQGTEAFF. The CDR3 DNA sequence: TGTGCCAGCAGCTTTCAGGGCACTGAAGCTTTCTTT. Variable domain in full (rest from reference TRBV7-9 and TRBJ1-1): DTGVSQNPRHKITKRGQNVTFRCDPISEHNRLYWYRQTLGQGPEFLTYFQNEAQLEKSRLLSDRFSAERPKGSFSTLEIQRTEQGDSAMYLCASSFQGTEAFFGQGTRLTVV.

This chain's CDR3 is CAWSEGRGVNEQYF. The CDR3, as DNA: TGTGCCTGGAGTGAGGGGCGGGGAGTCAACGAGCAGTACTTC. The chain links TRBV30 to TRBJ2-7; D possibly corresponds to TRBD2 (6 bases). This CDR3 is built from 14 residues. The V gene lost 1 base and the J gene lost 5 bases, with 15 bases spanning the gap. Germline-derived CDR1 and CDR2 are GTSNPN and SVGIG (reference sequence).

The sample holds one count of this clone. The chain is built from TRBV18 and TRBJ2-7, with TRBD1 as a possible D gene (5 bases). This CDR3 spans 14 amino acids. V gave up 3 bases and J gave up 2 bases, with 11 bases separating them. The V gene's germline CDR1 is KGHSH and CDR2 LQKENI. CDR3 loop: CASSPLGPPYEQYF. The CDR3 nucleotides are TGTGCCAGCTCACCTCTGGGGCCTCCCTACGAGCAGTACTTC.

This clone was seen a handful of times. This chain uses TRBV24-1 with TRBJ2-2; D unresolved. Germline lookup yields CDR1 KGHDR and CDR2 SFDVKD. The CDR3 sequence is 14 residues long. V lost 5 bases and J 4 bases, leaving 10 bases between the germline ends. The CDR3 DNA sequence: TGTGCCACCAGTGTCGCAGCGACCACCGGGGAGCTGTTTTTT. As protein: CATSVAATTGELFF.

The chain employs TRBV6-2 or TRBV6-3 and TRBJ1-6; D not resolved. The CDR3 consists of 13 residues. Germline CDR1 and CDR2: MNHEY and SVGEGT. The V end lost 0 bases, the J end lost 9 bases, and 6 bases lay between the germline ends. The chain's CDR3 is CASSYSRGSPLHF. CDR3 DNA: TGTGCCAGCAGTTACTCTCGGGGTTCACCCCTCCACTTT.

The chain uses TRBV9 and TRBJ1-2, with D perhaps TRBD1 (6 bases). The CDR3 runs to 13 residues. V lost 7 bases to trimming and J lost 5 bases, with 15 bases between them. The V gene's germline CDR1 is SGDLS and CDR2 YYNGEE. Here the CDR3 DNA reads TGTGCCAGCTCACAACAGGGTCTGTATGGCTACACCTTC. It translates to CASSQQGLYGYTF.

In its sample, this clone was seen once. The chain's CDR3 is CATRGAGDEQYF. The CDR3 DNA sequence: TGTGCCACCAGGGGGGCAGGGGACGAGCAGTACTTC. The genes are TRBV24-1 and TRBJ2-7; possibly TRBD1 for D (6 bases). The CDR3 runs to 12 residues. Trimming removed 7 bases from V and 5 bases from J, with 11 bases in between. From germline, CDR1 is KGHDR and CDR2 SFDVKD.

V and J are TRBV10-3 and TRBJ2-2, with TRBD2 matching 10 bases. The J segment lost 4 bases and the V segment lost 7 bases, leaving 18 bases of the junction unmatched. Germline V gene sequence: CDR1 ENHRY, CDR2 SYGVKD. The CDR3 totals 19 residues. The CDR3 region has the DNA TGTGCCATCAAGGATCGGGAGGGTCTAGCGGGGGCCGGCACCGGGGAGCTGTTTTTT. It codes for CAIKDREGLAGAGTGELFF.

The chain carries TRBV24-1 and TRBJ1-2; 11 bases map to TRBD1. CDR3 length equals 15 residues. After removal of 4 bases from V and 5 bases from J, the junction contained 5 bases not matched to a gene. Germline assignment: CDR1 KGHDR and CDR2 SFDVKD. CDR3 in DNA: TGTGCCACCAGTGAACCCGGGACAGGGGGGTATGGCTACACCTTC. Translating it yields CATSEPGTGGYGYTF.